This T cell receptor beta chain was recorded in a study of cytomegalovirus exposure and HLA in healthy donors. Notes on the study in general: Cytomegalovirus status was reportedly diagnosed by the classifier with high sensitivity and specificity. Most TCR sequences were uncommon, yet certain public TCRs appeared in many donors.

This table comes from immunoSEQ multiplex PCR, and its TCRdb copy is limited to in-frame clones, with some not included. The data show 150,000 to 250,000 clones, roughly 84% seen once. A note on this clone: The antigen is unknown.

Germline CDR1 and CDR2: LNHDA and SQIVND (reference sequence). The V gene lost 4 bases and the J gene lost 3 bases, with 9 bases spanning the gap. The CDR3 runs 14 residues. This sequence joins TRBV19 and TRBJ1-4; possible D gene TRBD1, 6 bases. The clonotype was recovered from a woman in her 30s in good health and CMV-seropositive. Sequencing was performed on PBMCs. CDR3 sequence reads: CASSTTGPNEKLFF. In DNA, the CDR3 is TGTGCCAGTAGTACCACAGGGCCTAATGAAAAACTGTTTTTT.